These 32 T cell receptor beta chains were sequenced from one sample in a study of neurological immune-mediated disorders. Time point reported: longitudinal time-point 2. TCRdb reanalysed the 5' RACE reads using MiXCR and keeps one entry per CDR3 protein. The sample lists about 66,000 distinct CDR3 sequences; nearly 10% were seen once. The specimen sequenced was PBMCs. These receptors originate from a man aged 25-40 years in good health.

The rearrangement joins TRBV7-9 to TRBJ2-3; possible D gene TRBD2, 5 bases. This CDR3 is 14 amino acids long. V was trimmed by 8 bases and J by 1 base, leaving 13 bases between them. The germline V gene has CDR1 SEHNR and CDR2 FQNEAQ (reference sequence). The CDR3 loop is CASESSVRTDTQYF. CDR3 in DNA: TGTGCCAGCGAAAGTAGCGTCCGCACAGATACGCAGTATTTT. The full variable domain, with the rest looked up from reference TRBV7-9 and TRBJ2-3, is DTGVSQNPRHKITKRGQNVTFRCDPISEHNRLYWYRQTLGQGPEFLTYFQNEAQLEKSRLLSDRFSAERPKGSFSTLEIQRTEQGDSAMYLCASESSVRTDTQYFGPGTRLTVL.

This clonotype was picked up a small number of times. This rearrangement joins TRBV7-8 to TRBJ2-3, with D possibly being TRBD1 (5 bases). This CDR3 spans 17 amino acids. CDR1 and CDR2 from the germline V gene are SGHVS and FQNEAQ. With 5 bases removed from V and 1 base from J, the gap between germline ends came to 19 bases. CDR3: CASSPRPPRDRTDTQYF. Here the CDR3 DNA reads TGTGCCAGCAGCCCTAGGCCCCCCAGGGATCGCACAGATACGCAGTATTTT.

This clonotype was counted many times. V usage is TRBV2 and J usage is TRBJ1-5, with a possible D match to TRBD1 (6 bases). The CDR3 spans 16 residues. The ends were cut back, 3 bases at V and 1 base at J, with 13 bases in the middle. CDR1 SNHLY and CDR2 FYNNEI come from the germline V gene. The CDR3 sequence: CASSEFEDSSNQPQHF. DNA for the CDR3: TGTGCCAGCAGTGAGTTTGAGGACAGCAGCAATCAGCCCCAGCATTTT.

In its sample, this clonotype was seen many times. DNA for the CDR3: TGCGCCAGCAGTCCTCGGGACGGGACTTACGAGCAGTACTTC. It specifies CASSPRDGTYEQYF. V is TRBV10-2 and J is TRBJ2-7; D might be TRBD2 (6 bases). The CDR3 is made up of 14 amino acids. Germline CDR1 reads WSHSY; CDR2 reads SAAADI. V dropped 5 bases and J dropped 4 bases, with 15 bases sitting between them.

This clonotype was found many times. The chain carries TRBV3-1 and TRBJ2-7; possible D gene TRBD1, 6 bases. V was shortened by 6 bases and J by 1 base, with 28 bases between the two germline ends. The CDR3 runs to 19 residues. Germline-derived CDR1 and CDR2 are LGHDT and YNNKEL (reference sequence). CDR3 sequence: CASSRKGRRQVLGSYEQYF. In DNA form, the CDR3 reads TGTGCCAGCAGTCGGAAGGGCCGTAGACAGGTTCTGGGATCCTACGAGCAGTACTTC.

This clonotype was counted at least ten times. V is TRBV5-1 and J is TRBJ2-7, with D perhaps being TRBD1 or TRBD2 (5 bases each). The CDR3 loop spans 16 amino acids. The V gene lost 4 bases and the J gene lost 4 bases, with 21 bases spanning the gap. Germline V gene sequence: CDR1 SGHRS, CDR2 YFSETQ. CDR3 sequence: CASSEIYGARRYEQYF. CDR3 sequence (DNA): TGCGCCAGCAGCGAAATATACGGGGCGCGGCGGTACGAGCAGTACTTC.

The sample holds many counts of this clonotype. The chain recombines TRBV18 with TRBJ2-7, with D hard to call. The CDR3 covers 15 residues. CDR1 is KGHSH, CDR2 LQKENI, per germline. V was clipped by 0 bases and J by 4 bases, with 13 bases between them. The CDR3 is CASSPPQSPGYEQYF. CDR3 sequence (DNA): TGTGCCAGCTCACCACCCCAGTCCCCTGGGTACGAGCAGTACTTC.

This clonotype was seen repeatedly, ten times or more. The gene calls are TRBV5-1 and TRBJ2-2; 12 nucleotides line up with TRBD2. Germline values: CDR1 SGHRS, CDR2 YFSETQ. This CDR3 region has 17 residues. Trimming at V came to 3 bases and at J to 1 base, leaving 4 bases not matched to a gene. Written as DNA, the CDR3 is TGCGCCAGCAGCTACCGACTAGCGGGAGAGAACACCGGGGAGCTGTTTTTT. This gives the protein CASSYRLAGENTGELFF.

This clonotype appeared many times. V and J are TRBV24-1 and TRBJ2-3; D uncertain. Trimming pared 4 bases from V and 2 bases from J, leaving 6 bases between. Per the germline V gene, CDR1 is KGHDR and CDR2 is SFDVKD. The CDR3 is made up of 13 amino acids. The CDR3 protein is CATSEGYTDTQYF. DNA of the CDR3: TGTGCCACCAGTGAAGGTTACACAGATACGCAGTATTTT.

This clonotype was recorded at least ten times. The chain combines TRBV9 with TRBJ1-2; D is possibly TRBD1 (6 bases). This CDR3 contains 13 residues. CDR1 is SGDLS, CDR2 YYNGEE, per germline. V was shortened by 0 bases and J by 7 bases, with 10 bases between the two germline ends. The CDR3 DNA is TGTGCCAGCAGCGTAGTCGGGGGCTCTGGCTACACCTTC. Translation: CASSVVGGSGYTF.

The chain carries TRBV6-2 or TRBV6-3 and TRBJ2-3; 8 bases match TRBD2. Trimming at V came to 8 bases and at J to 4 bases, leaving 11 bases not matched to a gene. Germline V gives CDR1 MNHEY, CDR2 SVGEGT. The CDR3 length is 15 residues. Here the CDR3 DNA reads TGTGCCAGCCGACAGAGCGGGGGCTCCCCAGATACGCAGTATTTT. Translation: CASRQSGGSPDTQYF.

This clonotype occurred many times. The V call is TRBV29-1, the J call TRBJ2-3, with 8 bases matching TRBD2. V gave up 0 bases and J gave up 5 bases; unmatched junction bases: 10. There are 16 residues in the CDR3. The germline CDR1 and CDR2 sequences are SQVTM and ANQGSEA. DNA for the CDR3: TGCAGCGTTGAAGATAGGAGCGGGAGAAGGTTAGATACGCAGTATTTT. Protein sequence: CSVEDRSGRRLDTQYF.

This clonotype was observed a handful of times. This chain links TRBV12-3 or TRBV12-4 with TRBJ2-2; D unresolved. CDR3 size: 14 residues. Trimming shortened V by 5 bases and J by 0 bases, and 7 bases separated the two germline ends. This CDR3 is CASSPGTNTGELFF. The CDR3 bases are TGTGCCAGCAGTCCTGGGACGAACACCGGGGAGCTGTTTTTT.

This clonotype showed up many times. Here the CDR3 reads CASSSSGLPNTGELFF. CDR3 DNA: TGCGCCAGCAGCTCCTCTGGACTACCGAACACCGGGGAGCTGTTTTTT. The J gene is TRBJ2-2, the V gene TRBV5-1; D is perhaps TRBD2 (6 bases). V was shortened by 3 bases and J by 0 bases, with 12 bases between the two germline ends. The CDR3 is 16 amino acids. The V gene's germline CDR1 is SGHRS and CDR2 YFSETQ.

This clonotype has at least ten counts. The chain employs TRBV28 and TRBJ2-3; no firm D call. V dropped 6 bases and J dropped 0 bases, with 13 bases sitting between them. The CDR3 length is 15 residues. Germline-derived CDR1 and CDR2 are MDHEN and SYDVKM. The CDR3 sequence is CASSLPGLSTDTQYF. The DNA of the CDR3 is TGTGCCAGCAGCCTTCCGGGTCTAAGCACAGATACGCAGTATTTT.

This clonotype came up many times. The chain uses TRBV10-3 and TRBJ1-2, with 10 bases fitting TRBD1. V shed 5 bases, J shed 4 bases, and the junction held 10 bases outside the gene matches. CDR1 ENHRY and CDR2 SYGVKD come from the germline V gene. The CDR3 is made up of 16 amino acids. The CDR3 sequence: CAISQDRGLSRYGYTF. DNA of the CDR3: TGTGCCATCAGTCAAGACAGGGGGCTATCTCGCTATGGCTACACCTTC.

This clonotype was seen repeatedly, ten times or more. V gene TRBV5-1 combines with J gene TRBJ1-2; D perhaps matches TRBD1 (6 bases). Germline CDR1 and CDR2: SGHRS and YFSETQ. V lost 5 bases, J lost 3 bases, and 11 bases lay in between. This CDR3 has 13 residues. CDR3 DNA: TGCGCCAGCAGAGAGGACAGATACTATGGCTACACCTTC. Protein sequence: CASREDRYYGYTF.

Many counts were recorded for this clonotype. The CDR3, as DNA: TGTGCCAGCTCACCGTTCCCTAGCGGGACCACAGATACGCAGTATTTT. Its translation: CASSPFPSGTTDTQYF. The V and J genes are TRBV18 and TRBJ2-3; the match to TRBD2 covers 9 bases. The J segment lost 2 bases and the V segment lost 3 bases, leaving 6 bases of the junction unmatched. The CDR3 spans 16 residues. Germline lookup yields CDR1 KGHSH and CDR2 LQKENI.

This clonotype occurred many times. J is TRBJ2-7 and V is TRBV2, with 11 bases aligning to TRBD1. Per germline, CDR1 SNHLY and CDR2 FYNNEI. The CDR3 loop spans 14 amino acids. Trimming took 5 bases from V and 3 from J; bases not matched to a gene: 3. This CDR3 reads CASSRTGGGYEQYF. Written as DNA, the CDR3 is TGTGCCAGCAGTCGGACAGGGGGCGGCTACGAGCAGTACTTC. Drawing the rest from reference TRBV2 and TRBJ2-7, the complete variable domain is EPEVTQTPSHQVTQMGQEVILRCVPISNHLYFYWYRQILGQKVEFLVSFYNNEISEKSEIFDDQFSVERPDGSNFTLKIRSTKLEDSAMYFCASSRTGGGYEQYFGPGTRLTVT.

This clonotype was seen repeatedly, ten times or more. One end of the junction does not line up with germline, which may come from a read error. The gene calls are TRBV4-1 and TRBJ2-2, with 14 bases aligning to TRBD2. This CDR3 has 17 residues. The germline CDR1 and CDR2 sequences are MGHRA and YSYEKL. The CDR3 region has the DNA TGCGCCAGCAGTCTGGGACTAGCGGGAGCGAAGACCGGGGAGCTGTTTTTT. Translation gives CASSLGLAGAKTGELFF.

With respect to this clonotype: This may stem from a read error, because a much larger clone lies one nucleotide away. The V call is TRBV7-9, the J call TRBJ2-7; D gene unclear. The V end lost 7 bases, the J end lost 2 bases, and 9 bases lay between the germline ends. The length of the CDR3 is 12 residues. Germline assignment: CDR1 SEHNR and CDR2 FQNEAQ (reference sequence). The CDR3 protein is CASIFLPYEQYF. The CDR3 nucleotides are TGTGCCAGCATCTTTCTCCCCTACGAGCAGTACTTC.

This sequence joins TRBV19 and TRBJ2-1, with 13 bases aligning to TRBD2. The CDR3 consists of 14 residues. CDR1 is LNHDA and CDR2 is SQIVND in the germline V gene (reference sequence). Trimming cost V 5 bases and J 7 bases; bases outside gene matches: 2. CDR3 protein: CASSGLAGDNEQFF. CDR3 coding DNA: TGTGCCAGTAGTGGACTAGCGGGAGATAATGAGCAGTTCTTC.

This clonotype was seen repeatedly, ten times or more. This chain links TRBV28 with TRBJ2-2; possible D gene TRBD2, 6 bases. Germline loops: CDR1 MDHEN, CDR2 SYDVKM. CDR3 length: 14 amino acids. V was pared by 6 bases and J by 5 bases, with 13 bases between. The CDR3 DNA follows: TGTGCCAGCAGGGGACTCACGGGGACCGGGGAGCTGTTTTTT. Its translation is CASRGLTGTGELFF.

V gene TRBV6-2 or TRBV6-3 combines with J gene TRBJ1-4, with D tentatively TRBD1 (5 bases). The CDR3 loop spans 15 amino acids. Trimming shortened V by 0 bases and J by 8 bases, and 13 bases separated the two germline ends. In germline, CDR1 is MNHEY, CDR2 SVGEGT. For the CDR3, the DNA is TGTGCCAGCAGTTACTCGCTGCAGGGAAGCGAAAAACTGTTTTTT. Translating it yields CASSYSLQGSEKLFF.

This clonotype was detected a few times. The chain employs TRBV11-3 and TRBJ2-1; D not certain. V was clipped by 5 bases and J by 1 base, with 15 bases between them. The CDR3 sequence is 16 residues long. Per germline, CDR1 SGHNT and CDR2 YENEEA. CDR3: CASSPGTGISYNEQFF. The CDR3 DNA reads TGTGCCAGCAGCCCCGGCACGGGTATATCCTACAATGAGCAGTTCTTC.

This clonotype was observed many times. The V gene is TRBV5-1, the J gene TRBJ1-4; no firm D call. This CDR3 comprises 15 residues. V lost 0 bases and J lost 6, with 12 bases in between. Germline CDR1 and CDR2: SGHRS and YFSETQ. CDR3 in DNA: TGCGCCAGCAGCTTGGCCCTAGGGCCCGATGAAAAACTGTTTTTT. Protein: CASSLALGPDEKLFF.

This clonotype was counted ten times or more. The CDR3 DNA follows: TGTGCCATCAGTGACCCGGCGGGATCCTACAATGAGCAGTTCTTC. Protein product: CAISDPAGSYNEQFF. The V call is TRBV10-3, the J call TRBJ2-1, with D possibly TRBD2 on 6 matching bases. Between the trimmed V and J ends, which lost 3 bases and 1 base, there was a span of 10 bases. Germline V gene sequence: CDR1 ENHRY, CDR2 SYGVKD. This CDR3 is 15 amino acids long.

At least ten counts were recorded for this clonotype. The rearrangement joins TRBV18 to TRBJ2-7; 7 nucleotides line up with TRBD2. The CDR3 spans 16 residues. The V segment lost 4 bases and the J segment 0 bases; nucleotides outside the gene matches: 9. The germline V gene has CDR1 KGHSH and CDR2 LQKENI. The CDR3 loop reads CASSQASGRSSYEQYF. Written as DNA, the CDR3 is TGTGCCAGCTCACAGGCTAGCGGTCGAAGCTCCTACGAGCAGTACTTC. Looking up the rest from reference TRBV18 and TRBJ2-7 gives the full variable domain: NAGVMQNPRHLVRRRGQEARLRCSPMKGHSHVYWYRQLPEEGLKFMVYLQKENIIDESGMPKERFSAEFPKEGPSILRIQQVVRGDSAAYFCASSQASGRSSYEQYFGPGTRLTVT.

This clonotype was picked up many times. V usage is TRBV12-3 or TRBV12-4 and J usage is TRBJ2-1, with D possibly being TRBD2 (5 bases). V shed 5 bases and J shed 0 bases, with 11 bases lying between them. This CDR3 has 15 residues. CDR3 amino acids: CASSTTSSSYNEQFF. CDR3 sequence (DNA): TGTGCCAGCAGTACAACTAGTAGCTCCTACAATGAGCAGTTCTTC.

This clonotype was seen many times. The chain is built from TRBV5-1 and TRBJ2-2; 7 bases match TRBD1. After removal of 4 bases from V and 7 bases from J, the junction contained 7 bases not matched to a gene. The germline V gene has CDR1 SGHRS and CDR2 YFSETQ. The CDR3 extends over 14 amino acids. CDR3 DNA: TGCGCCAGCAGCCCACAGGGGTTGGTCGGGGAGCTGTTTTTT. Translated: CASSPQGLVGELFF.

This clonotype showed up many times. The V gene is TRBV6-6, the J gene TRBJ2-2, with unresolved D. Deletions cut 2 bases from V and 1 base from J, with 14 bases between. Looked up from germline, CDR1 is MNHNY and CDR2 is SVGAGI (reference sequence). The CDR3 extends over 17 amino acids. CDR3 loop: CASSYRQAGLNTGELFF. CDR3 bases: TGTGCCAGCAGTTACCGCCAAGCAGGCTTGAACACCGGGGAGCTGTTTTTT.

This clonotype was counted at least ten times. The CDR3 here is CAITAGDSVAFF. For the CDR3, the DNA is TGTGCCATCACGGCAGGGGATAGTGTAGCTTTCTTT. The chain combines TRBV10-3 with TRBJ1-1; maybe TRBD1 (6 bases). CDR3 length: 12 amino acids. Trimming took 7 bases from V and 10 from J, leaving 16 bases between them. From germline, CDR1 is ENHRY and CDR2 SYGVKD.